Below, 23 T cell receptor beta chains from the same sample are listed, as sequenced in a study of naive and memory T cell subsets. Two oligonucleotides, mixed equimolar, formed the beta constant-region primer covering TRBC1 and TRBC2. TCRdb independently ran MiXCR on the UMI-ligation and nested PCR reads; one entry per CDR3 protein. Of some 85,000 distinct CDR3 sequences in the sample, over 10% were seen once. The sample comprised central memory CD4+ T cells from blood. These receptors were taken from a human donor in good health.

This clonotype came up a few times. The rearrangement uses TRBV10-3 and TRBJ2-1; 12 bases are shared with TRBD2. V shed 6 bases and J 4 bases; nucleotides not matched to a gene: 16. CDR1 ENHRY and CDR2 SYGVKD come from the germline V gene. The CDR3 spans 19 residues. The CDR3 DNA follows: TGTGCCATCAGCCGACCCACTAGCGGGAGGCCTCAAGGGTACAATGAGCAGTTCTTC. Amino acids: CAISRPTSGRPQGYNEQFF.

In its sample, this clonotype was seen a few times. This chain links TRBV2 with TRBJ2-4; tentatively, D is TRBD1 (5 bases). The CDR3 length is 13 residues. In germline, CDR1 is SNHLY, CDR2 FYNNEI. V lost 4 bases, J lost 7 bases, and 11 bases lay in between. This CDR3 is CASSVGEGNIQYF. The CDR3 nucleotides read TGTGCCAGCAGTGTAGGGGAAGGCAACATTCAGTACTTC.

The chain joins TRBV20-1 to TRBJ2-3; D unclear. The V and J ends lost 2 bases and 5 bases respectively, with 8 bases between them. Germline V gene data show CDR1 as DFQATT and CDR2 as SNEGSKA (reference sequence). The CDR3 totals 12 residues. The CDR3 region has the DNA TGCAGTGCTAGATCCCGGTTAGATACGCAGTATTTT. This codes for CSARSRLDTQYF.

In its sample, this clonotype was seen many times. Here the CDR3 DNA reads TGTGCCATCAGTGAGTCGTTTCAGCAAGAGACCCAGTACTTC. Translating it yields CAISESFQQETQYF. V is TRBV10-3 and J is TRBJ2-5; D is unclear. The CDR3 extends over 14 amino acids. Trimming cost V 0 bases and J 2 bases, with 7 bases left between them. From germline, CDR1 is ENHRY and CDR2 SYGVKD.

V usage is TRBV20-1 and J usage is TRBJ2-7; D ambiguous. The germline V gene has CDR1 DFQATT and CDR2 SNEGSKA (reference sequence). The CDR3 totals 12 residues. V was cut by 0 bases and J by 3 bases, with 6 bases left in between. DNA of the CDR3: TGCAGTGCTAGAGATAACAACTACGAGCAGTACTTC. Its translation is CSARDNNYEQYF.

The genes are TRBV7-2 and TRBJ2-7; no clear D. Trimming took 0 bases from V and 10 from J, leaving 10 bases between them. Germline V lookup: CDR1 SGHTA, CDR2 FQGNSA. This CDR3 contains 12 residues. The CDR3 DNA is TGTGCCAGCAGCTTAGCTGTGTCTTTCCAGTACTTC. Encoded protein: CASSLAVSFQYF.

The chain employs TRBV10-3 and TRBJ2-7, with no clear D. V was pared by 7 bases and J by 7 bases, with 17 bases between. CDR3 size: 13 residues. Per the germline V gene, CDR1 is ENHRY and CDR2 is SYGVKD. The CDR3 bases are TGTGCCATCACCCCGAGGCTGGGGTGGGAGCAGTACTTC. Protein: CAITPRLGWEQYF.

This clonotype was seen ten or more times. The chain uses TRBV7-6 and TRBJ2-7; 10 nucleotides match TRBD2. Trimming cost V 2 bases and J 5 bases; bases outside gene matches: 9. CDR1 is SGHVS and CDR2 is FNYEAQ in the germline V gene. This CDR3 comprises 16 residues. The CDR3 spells CASSLFQREGSDEQYF. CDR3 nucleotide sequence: TGTGCCAGCAGCTTATTCCAGCGGGAGGGGAGTGACGAGCAGTACTTC.

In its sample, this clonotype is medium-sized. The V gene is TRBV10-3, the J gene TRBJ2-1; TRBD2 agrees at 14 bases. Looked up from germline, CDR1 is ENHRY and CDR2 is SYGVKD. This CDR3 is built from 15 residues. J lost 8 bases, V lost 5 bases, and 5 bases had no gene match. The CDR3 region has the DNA TGTGCCATCAGTAAGACTAGCGGGAGGGGCGATGAGCAGTTCTTC. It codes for CAISKTSGRGDEQFF.

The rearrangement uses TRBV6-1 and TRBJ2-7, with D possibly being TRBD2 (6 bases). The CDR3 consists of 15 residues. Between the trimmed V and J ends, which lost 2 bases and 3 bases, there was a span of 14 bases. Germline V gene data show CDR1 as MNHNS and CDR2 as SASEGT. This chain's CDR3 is CASSEIGGQHYEQYF. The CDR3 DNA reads TGTGCCAGCAGTGAAATCGGAGGGCAGCACTACGAGCAGTACTTC.

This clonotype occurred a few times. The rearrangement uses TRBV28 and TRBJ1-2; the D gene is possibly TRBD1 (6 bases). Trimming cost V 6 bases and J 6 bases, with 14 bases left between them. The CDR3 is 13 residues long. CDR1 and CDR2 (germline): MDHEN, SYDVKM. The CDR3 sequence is CASRIARGHGYTF. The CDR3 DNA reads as TGTGCCAGCAGAATAGCCAGGGGCCATGGCTACACCTTC.

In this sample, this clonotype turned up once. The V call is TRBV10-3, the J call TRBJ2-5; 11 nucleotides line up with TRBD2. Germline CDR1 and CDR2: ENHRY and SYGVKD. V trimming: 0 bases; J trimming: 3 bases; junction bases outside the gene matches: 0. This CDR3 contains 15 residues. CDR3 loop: CAISESGLAEETQYF. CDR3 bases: TGTGCCATCAGTGAGTCGGGACTAGCGGAAGAGACCCAGTACTTC.

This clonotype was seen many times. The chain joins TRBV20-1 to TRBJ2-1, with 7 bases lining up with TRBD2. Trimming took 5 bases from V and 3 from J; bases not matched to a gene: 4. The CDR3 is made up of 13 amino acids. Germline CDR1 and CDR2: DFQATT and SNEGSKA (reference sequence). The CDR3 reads CSARGTNYNEQFF. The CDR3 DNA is TGCAGTGCTCGCGGGACTAACTACAATGAGCAGTTCTTC.

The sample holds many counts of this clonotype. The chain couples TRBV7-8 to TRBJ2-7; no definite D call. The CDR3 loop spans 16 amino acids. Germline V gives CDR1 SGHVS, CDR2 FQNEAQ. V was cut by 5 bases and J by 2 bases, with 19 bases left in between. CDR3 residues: CASSLRSPTEPYEQYF. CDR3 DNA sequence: TGTGCCAGCAGCCTCCGGTCCCCTACAGAACCCTACGAGCAGTACTTC.

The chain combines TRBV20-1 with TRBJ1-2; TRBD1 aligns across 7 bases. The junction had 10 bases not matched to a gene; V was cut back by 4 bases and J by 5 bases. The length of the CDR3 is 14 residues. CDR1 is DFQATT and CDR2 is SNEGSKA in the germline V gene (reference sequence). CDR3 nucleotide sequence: TGCAGTGCTACAGGGGGACGGACAGCGTATGGCTACACCTTC. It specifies CSATGGRTAYGYTF.

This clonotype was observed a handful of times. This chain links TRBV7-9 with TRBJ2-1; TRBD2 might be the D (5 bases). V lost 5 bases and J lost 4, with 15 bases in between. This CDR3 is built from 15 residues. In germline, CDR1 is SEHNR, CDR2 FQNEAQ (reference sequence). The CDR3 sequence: CASSGSGTNYNEQFF. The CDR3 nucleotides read TGTGCCAGCAGCGGGAGCGGAACAAATTACAATGAGCAGTTCTTC.

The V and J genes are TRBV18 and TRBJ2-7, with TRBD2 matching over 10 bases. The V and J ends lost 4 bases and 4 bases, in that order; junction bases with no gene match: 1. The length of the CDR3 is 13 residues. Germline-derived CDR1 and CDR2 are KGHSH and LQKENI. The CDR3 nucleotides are TGTGCCAGCTCACAAGCGGGAGGGTACGAGCAGTACTTC. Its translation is CASSQAGGYEQYF.

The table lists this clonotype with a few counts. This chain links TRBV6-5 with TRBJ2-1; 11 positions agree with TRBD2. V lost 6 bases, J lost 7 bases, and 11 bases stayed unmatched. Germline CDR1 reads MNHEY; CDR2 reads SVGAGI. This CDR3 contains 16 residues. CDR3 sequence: CASSYIAGGPGNEQFF. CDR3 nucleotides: TGTGCCAGCAGCTACATAGCGGGAGGGCCGGGTAATGAGCAGTTCTTC.

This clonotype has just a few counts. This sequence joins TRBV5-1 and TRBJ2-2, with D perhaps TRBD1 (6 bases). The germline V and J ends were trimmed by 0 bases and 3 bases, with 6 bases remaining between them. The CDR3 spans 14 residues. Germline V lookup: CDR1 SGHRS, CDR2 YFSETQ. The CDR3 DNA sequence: TGCGCCAGCAGCTTGGACAGGGACACCGGGGAGCTGTTTTTT. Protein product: CASSLDRDTGELFF.

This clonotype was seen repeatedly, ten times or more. The chain's CDR3 is CASSRGLADEQYF. The CDR3 region has the DNA TGTGCCAGTAGTAGGGGACTAGCCGACGAGCAGTACTTC. The rearrangement uses TRBV19 and TRBJ2-7; 9 bases agree with TRBD2. Germline V gene sequence: CDR1 LNHDA, CDR2 SQIVND (reference sequence). Trimming at V came to 4 bases and at J to 5 bases, leaving 3 bases not matched to a gene. This CDR3 has 13 amino acids.

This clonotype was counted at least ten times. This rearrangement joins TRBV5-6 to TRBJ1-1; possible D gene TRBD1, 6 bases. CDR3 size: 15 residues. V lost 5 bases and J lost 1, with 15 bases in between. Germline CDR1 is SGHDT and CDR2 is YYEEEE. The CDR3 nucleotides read TGTGCCAGCAGGACCCAGTTACAGGGGAACACTGAAGCTTTCTTT. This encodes CASRTQLQGNTEAFF. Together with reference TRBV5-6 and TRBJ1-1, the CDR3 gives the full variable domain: DAGVTQSPTHLIKTRGQQVTLRCSPKSGHDTVSWYQQALGQGPQFIFQYYEEEERQRGNFPDRFSGHQFPNYSSELNVNALLLGDSALYLCASRTQLQGNTEAFFGQGTRLTVV.

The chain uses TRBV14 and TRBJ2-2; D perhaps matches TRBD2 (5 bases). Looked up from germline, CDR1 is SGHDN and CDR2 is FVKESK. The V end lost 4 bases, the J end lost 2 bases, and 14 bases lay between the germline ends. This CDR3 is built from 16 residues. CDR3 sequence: CASSPWTGKNTGELFF. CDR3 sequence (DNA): TGTGCCAGCAGCCCTTGGACTGGCAAAAACACCGGGGAGCTGTTTTTT.

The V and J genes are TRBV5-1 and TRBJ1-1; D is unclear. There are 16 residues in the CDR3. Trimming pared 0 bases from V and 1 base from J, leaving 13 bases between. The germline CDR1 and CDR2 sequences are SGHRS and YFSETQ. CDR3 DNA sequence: TGCGCCAGCAGCTTGGCCGGAGGCGCCCAGAACACTGAAGCTTTCTTT. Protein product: CASSLAGGAQNTEAFF. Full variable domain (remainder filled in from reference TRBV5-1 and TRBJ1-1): KAGVTQTPRYLIKTRGQQVTLSCSPISGHRSVSWYQQTPGQGLQFLFEYFSETQRNKGNFPGRFSGRQFSNSRSEMNVSTLELGDSALYLCASSLAGGAQNTEAFFGQGTRLTVV.